What follows is one T cell receptor beta chain and its context. TCRdb re-derived calls from the RT-PCR reads in MiXCR, one entry per CDR3 protein. The data contain about 680,000 distinct CDR3 sequences, 13% to 15% of them singletons. The CDR3 is 17 amino acids. The sample was memory CD4+ T cells from blood. The chain recombines TRBV21-1 with TRBJ2-3; the DNA was not compared with TRBD1, the D call given in the table. TRBV21-1 is an annotated pseudogene. This sequence originates from a female donor in good health, serving as a healthy control. The CDR3 region is CASSDRRRRYRADTQYF. The DNA for the CDR3 is TGTGCCAGCAGCGACCGACGCCGTCGATACAGGGCAGATACGCAGTATTTT.